This section outlines one TCR beta chain sequence together with its context. Deep-level running was used for the assay. The material for each subset, its genomic DNA, was split evenly across several immunoSEQ plates. Clones were sequenced by immunoSEQ multiplex PCR, and TCRdb holds only the in-frame ones, with some missing. The sample yields about 480,000 clones, less than 85% seen once. This entry belongs to a study of shared clonotypes between healthy human individuals. The receptor was isolated from a woman aged 40 to 55 in good health. Some clones in this sample may be carry-over from other donors' samples. Input material: PBMCs.

The CDR3: CASSQGGTGANVLTF. CDR3 DNA: TGTGCCAGCTCACAGGGGGGGACTGGGGCCAACGTCCTGACTTTC. This chain links TRBV2 with TRBJ2-6; a weak D match, TRBD1 (8 bases). The V end lost 8 bases, the J end lost 2 bases, and 13 bases lay between the germline ends. This CDR3 has 15 amino acids. Per the germline V gene, CDR1 is SNHLY and CDR2 is FYNNEI.